The 13 T cell receptor beta chains listed next were all sequenced from one sample in a study of technical replicates of blood from several donors. Assay used: immunoSEQ multiplex PCR; TCRdb lists only in-frame clones, some missing. Here the sample spans 83,000 or so clones, 90% to 95% being singletons. The specimen was T cells isolated from PBMCs. All receptors derive from a human donor in good health.

The chain carries TRBV9 and TRBJ1-1; 7 bases are a match to TRBD1. This CDR3 has 13 amino acids. The germline gives CDR1 SGDLS, CDR2 YYNGEE. After removal of 4 bases from V and 6 bases from J, the junction contained 6 bases not matched to a gene. CDR3 coding DNA: TGTGCCAGCAGCCGAATTCAGGGGGCTGAAGCTTTCTTT. Translating gives CASSRIQGAEAFF. Supplemented by reference TRBV9 and TRBJ1-1, the full variable domain reads DSGVTQTPKHLITATGQRVTLRCSPRSGDLSVYWYQQSLDQGLQFLIQYYNGEERAKGNILERFSAQQFPDLHSELNLSSLELGDSALYFCASSRIQGAEAFFGQGTRLTVV.

This chain uses TRBV2 with TRBJ1-2, with 7 nucleotides matching TRBD1. After removal of 5 bases from V and 7 bases from J, the junction contained 4 bases not matched to a gene. In germline, CDR1 is SNHLY, CDR2 FYNNEI. The CDR3 is 12 amino acids. CDR3 sequence reads: CASSPTGLGYTF. The DNA of the CDR3 is TGTGCCAGCAGTCCGACAGGGCTTGGCTACACCTTC.

The gene calls are TRBV7-9 and TRBJ1-2; D not certain. Trimming cost V 5 bases and J 4 bases, with 17 bases left between them. Germline CDR1 reads SEHNR; CDR2 reads FQNEAQ (reference sequence). This CDR3 comprises 15 residues. For the CDR3, the DNA is TGTGCCAGCAGCCACCACTCCGGGGAGCCCTATGGCTACACCTTC. Translating it yields CASSHHSGEPYGYTF.

This clone was counted a single time. The chain employs TRBV4-1 and TRBJ2-6; TRBD2 aligns across 9 bases. J lost 2 bases, V lost 0 bases, and 5 bases had no gene match. The germline CDR1 and CDR2 sequences are MGHRA and YSYEKL. The CDR3 loop spans 18 amino acids. Here the CDR3 DNA reads TGCGCCAGCAGCCAAGATCGCGCTAGCGGGGCTGGGGCCAACGTCCTGACTTTC. Its translation: CASSQDRASGAGANVLTF.

This clone was counted once. V usage is TRBV7-9 and J usage is TRBJ2-2; TRBD2 is a possible D gene (5 bases). This CDR3 spans 19 amino acids. The V and J ends lost 1 base and 0 bases respectively, with 18 bases between them. Germline CDR1 SEHNR, CDR2 FQNEAQ (reference sequence). The CDR3 sequence: CASSLGGIEANSNTGELFF. The DNA of the CDR3 is TGTGCCAGCAGCTTAGGAGGGATAGAAGCGAATTCGAACACCGGGGAGCTGTTTTTT.

V usage is TRBV4-1 and J usage is TRBJ2-3; the match to TRBD2 covers 8 bases. Germline assignment: CDR1 MGHRA and CDR2 YSYEKL. J was trimmed by 2 bases and V by 3 bases; bases with no gene match: 4. The CDR3 spans 15 residues. The CDR3 DNA is TGCGCCAGCAGCCATCGGGGGGGGGTCACAGATACGCAGTATTTT. Protein: CASSHRGGVTDTQYF.

The chain links TRBV6-1 to TRBJ1-3; 7 positions match TRBD1. Germline values: CDR1 MNHNS, CDR2 SASEGT. This CDR3 has 14 residues. The trim removed 6 bases at V and 2 bases at J, leaving 4 bases unmatched. The CDR3 reads CASSLTGAGNTIYF. The CDR3 bases are TGTGCCAGCAGCCTTACAGGGGCTGGAAACACCATATATTTT.

The chain employs TRBV10-1 and TRBJ1-1, with 8 bases matching TRBD1. CDR1 is WNHNN, CDR2 SYGVQD, per germline (reference sequence). V dropped 9 bases and J dropped 0; count of bases not matched to a gene: 9. The CDR3 is 15 amino acids. CDR3 protein: CAREGQANMNTEAFF. The CDR3 DNA follows: TGCGCCAGAGAGGGACAGGCGAACATGAACACTGAAGCTTTCTTT.

The V call is TRBV6-1, the J call TRBJ2-1; 9 nucleotides match TRBD1. The trim removed 6 bases at V and 6 bases at J, leaving 9 bases unmatched. This CDR3 comprises 15 residues. The germline V gene encodes CDR1 MNHNS and CDR2 SASEGT. In DNA, the CDR3 is TGTGCCAGCAGAGGTCGGACAGGGGAGGGCAATGAGCAGTTCTTC. Its protein is CASRGRTGEGNEQFF.

The chain employs TRBV10-1 and TRBJ1-3; D gene ambiguous. The CDR3 is 14 residues long. The V gene lost 3 bases and the J gene lost 1 base, with 7 bases spanning the gap. Germline loops: CDR1 WNHNN, CDR2 SYGVQD (reference sequence). CDR3: CASSEPESGNTIYF. CDR3 sequence (DNA): TGCGCCAGCAGTGAACCTGAGTCTGGAAACACCATATATTTT.

J is TRBJ2-3 and V is TRBV18; D perhaps matches TRBD2 (5 bases). The length of the CDR3 is 18 residues. V was pared by 1 base and J by 3 bases, with 20 bases between. Germline CDR1 reads KGHSH; CDR2 reads LQKENI. CDR3 DNA sequence: TGTGCCAGCTCACCACTCTCGGGAACCCTTTACCCGACAGATACGCAGTATTTT. It encodes CASSPLSGTLYPTDTQYF.

The chain uses TRBV10-3 and TRBJ2-2; TRBD1 matches 9 bases. CDR1 is ENHRY and CDR2 is SYGVKD in the germline V gene. CDR3 size: 16 residues. The J segment lost 8 bases and the V segment lost 2 bases, leaving 9 bases of the junction unmatched. This CDR3 reads CAISEGVGQGFGELFF. DNA of the CDR3: TGTGCCATCAGTGAGGGAGTTGGACAGGGGTTTGGGGAGCTGTTTTTT.

The chain carries TRBV28 and TRBJ2-7, with a weak D call TRBD2 (6 bases). V was clipped by 8 bases and J by 2 bases, with 16 bases between them. CDR1 and CDR2 (germline): MDHEN, SYDVKM. The CDR3 length is 14 residues. DNA of the CDR3: TGTGCCAGCCTTTCCGGGGGAACTCCCTACGAGCAGTACTTC. This translates into CASLSGGTPYEQYF. The full variable domain, completed using reference TRBV28 and TRBJ2-7, is DVKVTQSSRYLVKRTGEKVFLECVQDMDHENMFWYRQDPGLGLRLIYFSYDVKMKEKGDIPEGYSVSREKKERFSLILESASTNQTSMYLCASLSGGTPYEQYFGPGTRLTVT.